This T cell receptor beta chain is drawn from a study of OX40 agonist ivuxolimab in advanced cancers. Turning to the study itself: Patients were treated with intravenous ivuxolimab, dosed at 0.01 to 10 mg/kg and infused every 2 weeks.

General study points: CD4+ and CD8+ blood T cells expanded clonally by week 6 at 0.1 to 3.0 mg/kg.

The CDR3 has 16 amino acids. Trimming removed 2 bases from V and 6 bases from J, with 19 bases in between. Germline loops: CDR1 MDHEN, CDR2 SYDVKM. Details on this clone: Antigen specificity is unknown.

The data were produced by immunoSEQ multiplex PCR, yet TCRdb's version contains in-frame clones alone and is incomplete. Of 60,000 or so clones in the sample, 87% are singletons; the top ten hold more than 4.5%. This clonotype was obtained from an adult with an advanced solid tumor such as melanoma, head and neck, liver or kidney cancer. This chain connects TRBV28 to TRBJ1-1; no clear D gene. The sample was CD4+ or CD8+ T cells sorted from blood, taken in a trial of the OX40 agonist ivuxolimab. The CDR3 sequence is CASSLSSRVRGAEAFF. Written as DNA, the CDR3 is TGTGCCAGCAGTTTAAGCTCAAGGGTTCGTGGCGCTGAAGCTTTCTTT.